The 16 T cell receptor beta chains reported below all come from one sample, sequenced in a study of shared T cell receptors in the human thymus. Profiling relied on immunoSEQ multiplex PCR, and the TCRdb table lists in-frame clones only, not all of them. The sample gives 600,000 to 900,000 clones, roughly 85% of which show up once; around 0.0094% is in the top ten. In addition, the sample was reused for a study of human thymus T cells.

The sequenced sample was thymocytes. Receptor source: a girl younger than two with a congenital heart defect.

The chain links TRBV7-9 to TRBJ1-1; TRBD1 aligns across 11 bases. Germline lookup yields CDR1 SEHNR and CDR2 FQNEAQ (reference sequence). The CDR3 runs to 18 residues. Trimming at V came to 2 bases and at J to 6 bases, leaving 14 bases not matched to a gene. The CDR3 DNA sequence: TGTGCCAGCAGCTTATCCGCGGGACAGGGGGTTGAGGGCGCTGAAGCTTTCTTT. Translated, it gives CASSLSAGQGVEGAEAFF.

This chain uses TRBV7-6 with TRBJ1-3; perhaps TRBD1 as D (5 bases). CDR3 length equals 13 residues. V lost 7 bases and J lost 1, with 8 bases in between. Germline values: CDR1 SGHVS, CDR2 FNYEAQ. CDR3 sequence (DNA): TGTGCCAGCATCGACAGTTCTGGAAACACCATATATTTT. Encoded protein: CASIDSSGNTIYF.

The chain recombines TRBV1 with TRBJ1-5. TRBV1 is designated a pseudogene. The CDR3 contains 18 residues. CDR3 loop: CTSSRLGPEGRVRQPQHF. DNA for the CDR3: TGCACCAGCAGCCGACTAGGGCCGGAGGGTAGGGTTCGCCAGCCCCAGCATTTT.

The chain combines TRBV6-6 with TRBJ2-7; weak D call: TRBD2 (6 bases). The V end was cut by 0 bases, the J end by 4 bases, with 16 bases between. The CDR3 has 16 amino acids. The germline V gene has CDR1 MNHNY and CDR2 SVGAGI (reference sequence). CDR3 region: CASSYSIILRGYEQYF. The CDR3 DNA reads as TGTGCCAGCAGTTACTCGATCATCCTGCGGGGTTACGAGCAGTACTTC.

The CDR3 nucleotides are TGTGCCAGTAGTATAGTCGGCGGGGGGGCCGGGACCCAGTACTTC. Translation: CASSIVGGGAGTQYF. The chain is built from TRBV19 and TRBJ2-5, with 9 bases that match TRBD2. Germline values: CDR1 LNHDA, CDR2 SQIVND (reference sequence). The CDR3 runs to 15 residues. The V gene end was trimmed by 1 base and the J gene end by 7 bases; junction bases not matched to a gene: 7.

The gene calls are TRBV19 and TRBJ1-1; TRBD1 aligns across 10 bases. Looked up from germline, CDR1 is LNHDA and CDR2 is SQIVND (reference sequence). There are 18 residues in the CDR3. V dropped 0 bases and J dropped 7; count of bases not matched to a gene: 14. The CDR3 coding sequence is TGTGCCAGTAGTATAGAAAAGACGAGACAGGGGGCGGTTGGTGAAGCTTTCTTT. Its translation is CASSIEKTRQGAVGEAFF.

The V and J genes are TRBV29-1 and TRBJ1-5; TRBD1 matches at 7 bases. V trimming: 7 bases; J trimming: 3 bases; junction bases outside the gene matches: 6. The length of the CDR3 is 13 residues. Germline values: CDR1 SQVTM, CDR2 ANQGSEA. The CDR3 region is CSAETGPNQPQHF. Here the CDR3 DNA reads TGCAGCGCCGAGACAGGGCCCAATCAGCCCCAGCATTTT.

The genes are TRBV10-3 and TRBJ2-7, with 10 positions matching TRBD1. Trimming at V came to 4 bases and at J to 2 bases, leaving 5 bases not matched to a gene. Germline V CDR1 and CDR2: ENHRY, SYGVKD. The CDR3 spans 15 residues. CDR3 amino acids: CAISGRDRGAYEQYF. In DNA, the CDR3 is TGTGCCATCAGTGGCCGGGACAGGGGTGCCTACGAGCAGTACTTC.

The chain uses TRBV10-3 and TRBJ1-5, with 10 bases that match TRBD1. This CDR3 contains 17 residues. The ends lost 4 bases at V and 0 bases at J; junction bases unmatched: 6. CDR1 is ENHRY, CDR2 SYGVKD, per germline. The CDR3 protein is CAISAGTGDYSNQPQHF. CDR3 nucleotides: TGTGCCATCAGTGCTGGGACAGGGGATTATAGCAATCAGCCCCAGCATTTT.

The chain joins TRBV6-5 to TRBJ1-2, with 9 nucleotides matching TRBD1. V lost 7 bases and J lost 4; bases outside the gene matches: 10. The CDR3 loop spans 15 amino acids. CDR1 is MNHEY and CDR2 is SVGAGI in the germline V gene. CDR3 bases: TGTGCCAGCAATTCACACAGGACAGGGGCCTATGGCTACACCTTC. Translation gives CASNSHRTGAYGYTF.

This clone showed up just once. The gene calls are TRBV28 and TRBJ1-5; a weak D match, TRBD1 (6 bases). Germline loops: CDR1 MDHEN, CDR2 SYDVKM. The CDR3 totals 15 residues. The germline V and J ends were trimmed by 1 base and 5 bases, with 12 bases remaining between them. The CDR3 DNA reads as TGTGCCAGCAGTTTATACAGGGAAGAGGATCAGCCCCAGCATTTT. Its translation: CASSLYREEDQPQHF.

The chain links TRBV27 to TRBJ2-5, with D tentatively TRBD2 (7 bases). Germline-derived CDR1 and CDR2 are MNHEY and SMNVEV (reference sequence). Between the trimmed V and J ends, which lost 7 bases and 0 bases, there was a span of 12 bases. The CDR3 is 14 amino acids. DNA of the CDR3: TGTGCCAGCAAGGGGGGGTACTACCAAGAGACCCAGTACTTC. Protein product: CASKGGYYQETQYF.

The chain is built from TRBV11-2 and TRBJ1-2, with D hard to call. V gave up 2 bases and J gave up 6 bases, with 13 bases separating them. CDR3 length equals 14 residues. The germline V gene has CDR1 SGHAT and CDR2 FQNNGV. The DNA of the CDR3 is TGTGCCAGCAGCTTAAATCTCGGGGTGGATGGCTACACCTTC. Its protein is CASSLNLGVDGYTF.

The chain couples TRBV11-1 to TRBJ2-3; D ambiguous. Germline V gene lookup returns CDR1 SGHAT and CDR2 FQDESV (reference sequence). V dropped 4 bases and J dropped 1 base, with 6 bases sitting between them. The length of the CDR3 is 13 residues. CDR3 sequence (DNA): TGTGCCAGCAGCTCCCAGGGCACAGATACGCAGTATTTT. It yields the protein CASSSQGTDTQYF.

This clone was detected only once. The sample has other DNA sequences that encode this CDR3 too. The V gene is TRBV30, the J gene TRBJ1-6; D possibly corresponds to TRBD1 (5 bases). CDR1 and CDR2 (germline): GTSNPN, SVGIG (reference sequence). V was pared by 0 bases and J by 5 bases, with 14 bases between. CDR3 length equals 16 residues. The chain's CDR3 is CAWSVIRGLHNSPLHF. CDR3 nucleotides: TGTGCCTGGAGTGTAATCCGGGGACTCCATAATTCACCCCTCCACTTT. The complete variable domain, with remaining parts taken from reference TRBV30 and TRBJ1-6, reads SQTIHQWPATLVQPVGSPLSLECTVEGTSNPNLYWYRQAAGRGLQLLFYSVGIGQISSEVPQNLSASRPQDRQFILSSKKLLLSDSGFYLCAWSVIRGLHNSPLHFGNGTRLTVT.

The chain is built from TRBV25-1 and TRBJ2-5; 9 bases align to TRBD1. V lost 7 bases and J lost 6; bases outside the gene matches: 15. CDR1 MGHDK and CDR2 SYGVNS come from the germline V gene. The CDR3 has 16 amino acids. CDR3 DNA: TGTGCCAGCATTCCACCAGGGACAGGGATTAGGAAGACCCAGTACTTC. This codes for CASIPPGTGIRKTQYF.